These 7 T cell receptor beta chains originate from one sample sequenced in a study of blood T cell repertoires in COVID-19. Profiling relied on immunoSEQ multiplex PCR, and the TCRdb table lists in-frame clones only, not all of them. The sample shows about 54,000 clones, roughly 85% of them seen only once. The sequenced material came from peripheral blood. These receptors were obtained from a human donor in a cohort sampled during active COVID-19.

The rearrangement uses TRBV5-1 and TRBJ2-7; 7 bases align to TRBD1. V was clipped by 0 bases and J by 6 bases; unmatched bases: 6. The CDR3 consists of 14 residues. Germline V CDR1 and CDR2: SGHRS, YFSETQ. CDR3 amino acids: CASSLVTAGGEQYF. For the CDR3, the DNA is TGCGCCAGCAGCTTGGTCACGGCAGGGGGCGAGCAGTACTTC. The whole variable domain, filled in from reference TRBV5-1 and TRBJ2-7, reads KAGVTQTPRYLIKTRGQQVTLSCSPISGHRSVSWYQQTPGQGLQFLFEYFSETQRNKGNFPGRFSGRQFSNSRSEMNVSTLELGDSALYLCASSLVTAGGEQYFGPGTRLTVT.

A single count supports this clone. The gene calls are TRBV24-1 and TRBJ2-1, with 8 bases aligning to TRBD1. This CDR3 has 16 residues. Germline CDR1 and CDR2: KGHDR and SFDVKD. J lost 6 bases, V lost 3 bases, and 9 bases had no gene match. The CDR3: CATSDTRQGWSNEQFF. The CDR3 coding sequence is TGTGCCACCAGTGATACCAGACAGGGGTGGTCCAATGAGCAGTTCTTC.

The sample holds a few counts of this clone. This chain joins TRBV6-5 and TRBJ1-1, with TRBD1 matching over 8 bases. Germline V gene lookup returns CDR1 MNHEY and CDR2 SVGAGI. V lost 8 bases, J lost 5 bases, and 7 bases stayed unmatched. CDR3 length: 13 residues. This chain's CDR3 is CASRFRGPTEAFF. The CDR3 bases are TGTGCCAGCCGCTTCAGGGGGCCGACTGAAGCTTTCTTT.

The chain is built from TRBV28 and TRBJ2-5; 14 bases align to TRBD2. CDR1 is MDHEN, CDR2 SYDVKM, per germline. Trimming removed 4 bases from V and 4 bases from J; junction bases left unmatched: 5. This CDR3 has 16 residues. For the CDR3, the DNA is TGTGCCAGCAGTTCGGGACTAGCGGGAGTGGGAGAGACCCAGTACTTC. It yields the protein CASSSGLAGVGETQYF. The variable domain in full, completed from reference TRBV28 and TRBJ2-5, reads DVKVTQSSRYLVKRTGEKVFLECVQDMDHENMFWYRQDPGLGLRLIYFSYDVKMKEKGDIPEGYSVSREKKERFSLILESASTNQTSMYLCASSSGLAGVGETQYFGPGTRLLVL.

The chain couples TRBV9 to TRBJ2-5; 9 nucleotides align to TRBD2. CDR1 is SGDLS and CDR2 is YYNGEE in the germline V gene. The CDR3 runs to 15 residues. J gave up 1 base and V 2 bases, and 3 bases lay outside the gene matches. CDR3 bases: TGTGCCAGCAGCGTGACTAGCGGATTCCAAGAGACCCAGTACTTC. The encoded protein is CASSVTSGFQETQYF.

This sequence joins TRBV7-9 and TRBJ1-5, with D perhaps matching TRBD1 (5 bases). The CDR3 sequence is 15 residues long. Germline V gene sequence: CDR1 SEHNR, CDR2 FQNEAQ (reference sequence). V lost 5 bases and J 2 bases, leaving 13 bases between the germline ends. The CDR3 loop reads CASSLREGGNQPQHF. The DNA for the CDR3 is TGTGCCAGCAGCCTCAGGGAGGGTGGCAATCAGCCCCAGCATTTT. Full variable domain (rest looked up from reference TRBV7-9 and TRBJ1-5): DTGVSQNPRHKITKRGQNVTFRCDPISEHNRLYWYRQTLGQGPEFLTYFQNEAQLEKSRLLSDRFSAERPKGSFSTLEIQRTEQGDSAMYLCASSLREGGNQPQHFGDGTRLSIL.

V is TRBV29-1 and J is TRBJ2-2; 8 bases are a match to TRBD2. Per germline, CDR1 SQVTM and CDR2 ANQGSEA. There are 17 residues in the CDR3. Trimming removed 3 bases from V and 2 bases from J; junction bases left unmatched: 11. CDR3 in amino acids: CSVERAIAGFNTGELFF. The CDR3 region has the DNA TGCAGCGTTGAGCGAGCGATAGCGGGATTTAACACCGGGGAGCTGTTTTTT.